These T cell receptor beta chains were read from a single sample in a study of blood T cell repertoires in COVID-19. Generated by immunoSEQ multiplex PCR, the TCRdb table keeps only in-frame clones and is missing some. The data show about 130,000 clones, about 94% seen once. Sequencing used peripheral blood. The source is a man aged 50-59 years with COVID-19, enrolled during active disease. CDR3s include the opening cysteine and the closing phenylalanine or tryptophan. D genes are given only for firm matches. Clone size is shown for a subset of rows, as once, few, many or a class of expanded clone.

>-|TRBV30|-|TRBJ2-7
CAWSNFNRAPYEQYF
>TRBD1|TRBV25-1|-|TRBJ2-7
CASRQGALQEQYF
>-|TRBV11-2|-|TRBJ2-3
CASSLSRGNTQYF
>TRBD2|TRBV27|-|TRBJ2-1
CASTRTSPEYNEQFF
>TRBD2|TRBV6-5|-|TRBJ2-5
CASRRLAGAETQYF
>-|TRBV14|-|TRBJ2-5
CASSQDLPGVETQYF
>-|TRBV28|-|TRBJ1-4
CASSYLQGRGEKLFF
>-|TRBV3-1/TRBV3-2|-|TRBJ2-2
CASSQVKDSVNANTGELFF
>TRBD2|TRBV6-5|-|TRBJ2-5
CASSLLAGGGGTQYF
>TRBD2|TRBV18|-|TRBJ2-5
CASSLSGTSGRKTQYF
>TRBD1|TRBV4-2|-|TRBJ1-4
CASSQDGGQMDTTNEKLFF
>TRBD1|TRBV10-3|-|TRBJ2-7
CAISESGTGDYEQYF
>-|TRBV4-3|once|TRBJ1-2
CASSQAQGLPGYTF